The clone carrying this T cell receptor beta chain has at least ten counts. The antigen is not known. These data are taken from a study of T-cell reconstitution after alpha-beta-depleted transplantation in children. Study-level points and caveats: For some patients, TCRbeta diversity was high at day 60 because of recipient T cells and thymic progenitors that survived. In patients about two months after transplant, alpha-beta T cells reportedly arose from several hundred expanded graft clones. A year had passed since transplant, and T-cell counts and diversity by then came mostly from newly produced T cells.

The TCRbeta library was prepared with unique molecular identifiers. TCRdb itself ran the PCR reads through MiXCR, one entry per CDR3 protein. The sample shows about 830,000 distinct CDR3 sequences, 16% of them seen only once. Deletions cut 1 base from V and 1 base from J, with 10 bases between. There are 14 residues in the CDR3. Germline V CDR1 and CDR2: DFQATT, SNEGSKA (reference sequence). The J gene is TRBJ1-1, the V gene TRBV20-1; D is ambiguous. This clonotype was obtained from a male patient aged 10 to 17 who had a stem cell transplant for acute lymphoblastic leukemia, so the T cells may come from the graft donor. Sequences were derived from PBMCs, mostly from graft donor cells, sampled 360 days after TCRalphabeta/CD19-depleted stem cell transplant. The CDR3 spells CSARAQLGNTEAFF. CDR3 nucleotides: TGCAGTGCTAGAGCCCAGCTGGGGAACACTGAAGCTTTCTTT.